Presented here are 18 T cell receptor beta chains from one specimen sequenced in a study of cytomegalovirus exposure and HLA in healthy donors. It was with 60 Vbeta and 13 Jbeta primers that the PCR ran. Produced via immunoSEQ multiplex PCR; TCRdb's table is partial and in-frame only. This table holds about 130,000 clones, about 78% found once. Sequenced sample: PBMCs. The source of these receptors is a human donor in good health.

V is TRBV21-1 and J is TRBJ2-1; TRBD2 reflects the table's D call only, with no check against the DNA. TRBV21-1 is a known pseudogene. The CDR3 extends over 15 amino acids. CDR3 sequence: CASRSTSGGENEQFF. CDR3 coding DNA: TGTGCCAGCAGGTCGACTAGCGGGGGGGAAAATGAGCAGTTCTTC.

The gene calls are TRBV27 and TRBJ2-7, with a weak D call TRBD1 (5 bases). Trimming shortened V by 5 bases and J by 6 bases, and 11 bases separated the two germline ends. The CDR3 is 12 amino acids. Germline lookup yields CDR1 MNHEY and CDR2 SMNVEV (reference sequence). Here the CDR3 reads CASSPDMSEQYF. The DNA of the CDR3 is TGTGCCAGCAGTCCGGACATGAGCGAGCAGTACTTC.

The V call is TRBV7-2, the J call TRBJ2-7; 7 positions match TRBD1. This CDR3 has 15 amino acids. Germline V gene sequence: CDR1 SGHTA, CDR2 FQGNSA. V was clipped by 1 base and J by 0 bases; unmatched bases: 3. CDR3 bases: TGTGCCAGCAGCTTAGTGGGACAGAGCTCCTACGAGCAGTACTTC. Translation gives CASSLVGQSSYEQYF. The entire variable domain, with the rest obtained from reference TRBV7-2 and TRBJ2-7, is as follows: GAGVSQSPSNKVTEKGKDVELRCDPISGHTALYWYRQSLGQGLEFLIYFQGNSAPDKSGLPSDRFSAERTGGSVSTLTIQRTQQEDSAVYLCASSLVGQSSYEQYFGPGTRLTVT.

This chain links TRBV5-8 with TRBJ1-1, with a tentative D call TRBD1 (5 bases). Germline CDR1 is SGHTS and CDR2 is YDEGEE. The CDR3 extends over 16 amino acids. Trimming left V 6 bases short and J 4 bases short, with 22 bases between. The CDR3 spells CASTKGEGSGSTEAFF. The CDR3 region has the DNA TGTGCCAGCACCAAAGGGGAGGGGAGCGGGAGCACTGAAGCTTTCTTT.

This chain connects TRBV27 to TRBJ1-2; tentatively, D is TRBD1 (6 bases). Trimming left V 0 bases short and J 4 bases short, with 15 bases between. Per the germline V gene, CDR1 is MNHEY and CDR2 is SMNVEV (reference sequence). The CDR3 length is 16 residues. The CDR3 loop is CASSLSQGDLGYGYTF. The CDR3 coding sequence is TGTGCCAGCAGTTTATCACAGGGCGATTTGGGCTATGGCTACACCTTC.

The chain employs TRBV25-1 and TRBJ1-1, with a possible D match to TRBD1 (6 bases). Germline V gene data show CDR1 as MGHDK and CDR2 as SYGVNS. The germline V and J ends were trimmed by 1 base and 5 bases, with 11 bases remaining between them. CDR3 length: 14 amino acids. The CDR3 nucleotides are TGTGCCAGCAGTGAATTTTGGGGGCAGACTGAAGCTTTCTTT. Residues: CASSEFWGQTEAFF.

There are a few counts of this clone. V usage is TRBV20-1 and J usage is TRBJ1-1; possibly TRBD1 for D (5 bases). Germline CDR1 and CDR2: DFQATT and SNEGSKA (reference sequence). V lost 5 bases and J 1 base, leaving 5 bases between the germline ends. The CDR3 loop spans 11 amino acids. CDR3 sequence reads: CSAGQNTEAFF. The CDR3 DNA sequence: TGCAGTGCTGGACAGAACACTGAAGCTTTCTTT.

This clone was seen once. The chain carries TRBV23-1 and TRBJ1-1, with 7 bases lining up with TRBD1. TRBV23-1 is labeled an ORF, and its function is uncertain. This CDR3 contains 16 residues. V shed 9 bases, J shed 5 bases, and the junction held 18 bases outside the gene matches. CDR3 in DNA: TGCGCCAGTGGACGAGGGGGCGCTTCCGGCCGAACTGAAGCTTTCTTT. Translated, it gives CASGRGGASGRTEAFF.

The CDR3 bases are TGTGCCAGCTCACCACGACAGAACAATGAGCAGTTCTTC. It translates to CASSPRQNNEQFF. The rearrangement uses TRBV18 and TRBJ2-1; D is possibly TRBD1 (5 bases). The CDR3 runs to 13 residues. Germline lookup yields CDR1 KGHSH and CDR2 LQKENI. Trimming shortened V by 1 base and J by 5 bases, and 6 bases separated the two germline ends.

The chain joins TRBV10-2 to TRBJ2-2; TRBD2 matches 11 bases. The germline V gene has CDR1 WSHSY and CDR2 SAAADI. The J segment lost 1 base and the V segment lost 4 bases, leaving 5 bases of the junction unmatched. The CDR3 has 17 amino acids. The CDR3 is CASSALAGGLNTGELFF. The CDR3 bases are TGCGCCAGCAGTGCCTTAGCGGGAGGGTTGAACACCGGGGAGCTGTTTTTT.

The rearrangement joins TRBV4-2 to TRBJ2-1; TRBD2 might be the D (5 bases). This CDR3 region has 13 residues. V lost 2 bases and J lost 12, with 14 bases in between. CDR1 and CDR2 (germline): LGHNA, YNFKEQ. In nucleotides, the CDR3 is TGTGCCAGCAGCCAAATCGGGGAATGGGGGCAGTTCTTC. It codes for CASSQIGEWGQFF.

The rearrangement joins TRBV7-9 to TRBJ2-7, with 7 positions matching TRBD1. Germline CDR1 reads SEHNR; CDR2 reads FQNEAQ (reference sequence). V lost 4 bases, J lost 3 bases, and 9 bases stayed unmatched. The CDR3 totals 15 residues. CDR3 region: CASSSQDRPRYEQYF. Written as DNA, the CDR3 is TGTGCCAGCAGCTCTCAGGACAGGCCACGCTACGAGCAGTACTTC.

CDR3 sequence reads: CASSLARGWKLFF. The CDR3 DNA is TGTGCCAGCAGCTTAGCGCGGGGGTGGAAGCTGTTTTTT. J is TRBJ2-2 and V is TRBV7-8, with 7 bases aligning to TRBD2. The V segment lost 0 bases and the J segment 12 bases; nucleotides outside the gene matches: 4. Germline V lookup: CDR1 SGHVS, CDR2 FQNEAQ. There are 13 residues in the CDR3.

This clone has only a few counts. The rearrangement joins TRBV10-3 to TRBJ2-6; TRBD2 is a possible D gene (7 bases). This CDR3 is built from 20 residues. Germline V CDR1 and CDR2: ENHRY, SYGVKD. Trimming removed 2 bases at V and 0 bases at J, with 20 bases between. As DNA, the CDR3 is TGTGCCATCAGTGAGAGAGGGGGGTTGGGGGGGGACTCTGGGGCCAACGTCCTGACTTTC. Amino acids: CAISERGGLGGDSGANVLTF.

Turning to this clone: One end of the junction is discordant with germline, which a read error may explain. The chain links TRBV30 to TRBJ2-5; the match to TRBD2 covers 10 bases. The CDR3 covers 15 residues. Per germline, CDR1 GTSNPN and CDR2 SVGIG (reference sequence). For the CDR3, the DNA is TGTACCTGGAGTGGACAAGCGGGAGGGTCGGGGACCCAGTACTTC. Translation: CTWSGQAGGSGTQYF. Filled out from reference TRBV30 and TRBJ2-5, the complete variable domain reads SQTIHQWPATLVQPVGSPLSLECTVEGTSNPNLYWYRQAAGRGLQLLFYSVGIGQISSEVPQNLSASRPQDRQFILSSKKLLLSDSGFYLCTWSGQAGGSGTQYFGPGTRLLVL.

The chain combines TRBV7-6 with TRBJ2-2; 8 nucleotides agree with TRBD2. The CDR3 covers 17 residues. CDR1 and CDR2 (germline): SGHVS, FNYEAQ. Trimming cost V 2 bases and J 5 bases; bases outside gene matches: 10. The DNA for the CDR3 is TGTGCCAGCAGCTTATGGCTAGCGGGCCCTGGGACCGGGGAGCTGTTTTTT. The encoded protein is CASSLWLAGPGTGELFF.

This chain connects TRBV7-9 to TRBJ1-5; D is ambiguous. Germline CDR1 SEHNR, CDR2 FQNEAQ (reference sequence). CDR3 length: 14 residues. The germline V and J ends were trimmed by 3 bases and 0 bases, with 6 bases remaining between them. The CDR3 protein is CASSLAGSNQPQHF. In nucleotides, the CDR3 is TGTGCCAGCAGCTTGGCAGGTAGCAATCAGCCCCAGCATTTT.

This chain connects TRBV5-4 to TRBJ2-3, with TRBD2 as a possible D gene (5 bases). The V gene lost 4 bases and the J gene lost 0 bases, with 15 bases spanning the gap. Germline lookup yields CDR1 SGHNT and CDR2 YYREEE (reference sequence). This CDR3 has 16 amino acids. CDR3 sequence (DNA): TGTGCCAGCAGCCTGCCGGGGAAAGGGAGCACAGATACGCAGTATTTT. Protein: CASSLPGKGSTDTQYF.